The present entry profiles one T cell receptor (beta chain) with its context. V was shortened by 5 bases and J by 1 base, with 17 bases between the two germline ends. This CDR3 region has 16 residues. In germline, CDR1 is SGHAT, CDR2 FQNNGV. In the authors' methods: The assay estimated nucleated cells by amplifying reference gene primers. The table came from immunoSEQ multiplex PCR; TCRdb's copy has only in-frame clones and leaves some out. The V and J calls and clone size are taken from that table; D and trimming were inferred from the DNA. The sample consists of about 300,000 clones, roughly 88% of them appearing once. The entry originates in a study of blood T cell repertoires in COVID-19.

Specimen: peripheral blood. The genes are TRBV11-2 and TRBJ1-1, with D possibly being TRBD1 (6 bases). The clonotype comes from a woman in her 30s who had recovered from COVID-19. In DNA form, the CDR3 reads TGTGCCAGCAGCCAAGATGTCCGGACAGCGAACACTGAAGCTTTCTTT. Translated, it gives CASSQDVRTANTEAFF. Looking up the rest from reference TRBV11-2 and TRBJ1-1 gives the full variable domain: EAGVAQSPRYKIIEKRQSVAFWCNPISGHATLYWYQQILGQGPKLLIQFQNNGVVDDSQLPKDRFSAERLKGVDSTLKIQPAKLEDSAVYLCASSQDVRTANTEAFFGQGTRLTVV.